Below, 9 T cell receptor beta chains from the same sample are listed, as sequenced in a study of T-cell memory formation after mild COVID-19. TCRdb processed the 5' RACE reads anew with MiXCR; each CDR3 protein has one entry. The sample holds around 220,000 distinct CDR3 sequences; about a sixth are singletons and the top ten take approximately 3.4%. Material for sequencing was PBMCs or a T cell subset sorted from them (not recorded which). All receptors come from a man between 18 and 35 years old who had mild COVID-19 (a few samples of this study predate the infection). Cell type and time point are not known.

The rearrangement uses TRBV6-6 and TRBJ2-1, with unresolved D. Trimming stripped 0 bases from V and 7 bases from J, with 7 bases between. The CDR3 covers 13 residues. Germline values: CDR1 MNHNY, CDR2 SVGAGI (reference sequence). CDR3 nucleotides: TGTGCCAGCAGTTACTCTGGGCAGAATGAGCAGTTCTTC. The encoded protein is CASSYSGQNEQFF.

This clonotype occurred a few times. The rearrangement joins TRBV7-9 to TRBJ2-5; D is uncertain. The V end lost 2 bases, the J end lost 0 bases, and 7 bases lay between the germline ends. Germline-derived CDR1 and CDR2 are SEHNR and FQNEAQ (reference sequence). This CDR3 has 14 amino acids. The CDR3 loop is CASSLNGYQETQYF. The DNA of the CDR3 is TGTGCCAGCAGCTTAAACGGGTACCAAGAGACCCAGTACTTC.

This clonotype occurred a few times. The V call is TRBV21-1, the J call TRBJ2-7. TRBV21-1 is a known pseudogene. The CDR3 sequence is 13 residues long. The CDR3: CAIPGDSSYEQYV. In DNA, the CDR3 is TGTGCCATCCCAGGCGACAGCTCCTACGAGCAGTACGTC.

The rearrangement links TRBV20-1 to TRBJ2-5; D remains ambiguous. The CDR3 is made up of 13 amino acids. Trimming removed 3 bases from V and 4 bases from J, with 12 bases in between. Germline CDR1 and CDR2: DFQATT and SNEGSKA (reference sequence). CDR3 protein: CSASGHGPETQYF. The CDR3 DNA follows: TGCAGTGCTAGCGGCCATGGCCCAGAGACCCAGTACTTC.

This chain links TRBV5-1 with TRBJ1-1, with TRBD1 identical over 7 bases. Germline V gives CDR1 SGHRS, CDR2 YFSETQ. The V gene end was trimmed by 4 bases and the J gene end by 6 bases; junction bases not matched to a gene: 9. This CDR3 has 14 amino acids. The CDR3 DNA reads as TGCGCCAGCAGCGCCCAGGGGGGGGGCGCTGAAGCTTTCTTT. Translated: CASSAQGGGAEAFF.

The rearrangement links TRBV4-1 to TRBJ2-2; 9 nucleotides line up with TRBD2. Trimming took 1 base from V and 0 from J; bases not matched to a gene: 0. CDR1 and CDR2 from the germline V gene are MGHRA and YSYEKL. This CDR3 contains 16 residues. The CDR3 coding sequence is TGCGCCAGCAGCCAAGGACTAGCGGCGAACACCGGGGAGCTGTTTTTT. Protein product: CASSQGLAANTGELFF.

V gene TRBV6-2 or TRBV6-3 combines with J gene TRBJ2-7; maybe TRBD1 (6 bases). Germline V gene data show CDR1 as MNHEY and CDR2 as SVGEGT. Between the trimmed V and J ends, which lost 6 bases and 3 bases, there was a span of 27 bases. The CDR3 has 18 amino acids. The CDR3 here is CASSSDRDNTQRIYEQYF. For the CDR3, the DNA is TGTGCCAGCAGCTCCGACCGGGACAACACTCAAAGAATCTACGAGCAGTACTTC.

In its sample, this clonotype was seen a few times. The CDR3 nucleotides read TGCAGTGCTAGGCAGGGGGAGACAACTAATGAAAAACTGTTTTTT. It is translated as CSARQGETTNEKLFF. The V call is TRBV20-1, the J call TRBJ1-4, with 7 bases fitting TRBD1. V lost 3 bases to trimming and J lost 0 bases; unmatched junction nucleotides: 4. CDR1 is DFQATT, CDR2 SNEGSKA, per germline (reference sequence). The CDR3 runs to 15 residues.

This clonotype was observed a few times. The J gene is TRBJ2-4, the V gene TRBV19, with D possibly TRBD2 on 6 matching bases. The V gene lost 5 bases and the J gene lost 8 bases, with 13 bases spanning the gap. CDR1 and CDR2 from the germline V gene are LNHDA and SQIVND (reference sequence). This CDR3 comprises 13 residues. The CDR3 here is CASSQRGGDIQYF. DNA of the CDR3: TGTGCCAGTAGTCAAAGAGGAGGGGACATTCAGTACTTC.